This T cell receptor beta chain stems from a study of CD8 T cells in ankylosing spondylitis. Study-wide results and caveats: What seemed typical of ankylosing spondylitis blood was a TCR beta motif built from about 8 highly homologous variants.

Each CDR3 protein gets one entry after TCRdb re-called the 5' RACE reads with MiXCR. The sample records about 64,000 distinct CDR3 sequences, 6.2% being singletons. The CDR3 covers 16 residues. Germline CDR1 is SGHAT and CDR2 is FQNNGV. J gave up 5 bases and V 5 bases, and 7 bases lay outside the gene matches. This clonotype was counted many times. Its antigen is unidentified. The rearrangement joins TRBV11-2 to TRBJ2-5; 14 bases map to TRBD2. The sample consisted of synovial fluid, either unsorted or a sorted T cell fraction (not recorded which). The receptor was isolated from a male donor with ankylosing spondylitis. The CDR3 region has the DNA TGTGCCAGCAGCCAGGGACTAGCGGGAGACGTTGAGACCCAGTACTTC. Protein: CASSQGLAGDVETQYF.